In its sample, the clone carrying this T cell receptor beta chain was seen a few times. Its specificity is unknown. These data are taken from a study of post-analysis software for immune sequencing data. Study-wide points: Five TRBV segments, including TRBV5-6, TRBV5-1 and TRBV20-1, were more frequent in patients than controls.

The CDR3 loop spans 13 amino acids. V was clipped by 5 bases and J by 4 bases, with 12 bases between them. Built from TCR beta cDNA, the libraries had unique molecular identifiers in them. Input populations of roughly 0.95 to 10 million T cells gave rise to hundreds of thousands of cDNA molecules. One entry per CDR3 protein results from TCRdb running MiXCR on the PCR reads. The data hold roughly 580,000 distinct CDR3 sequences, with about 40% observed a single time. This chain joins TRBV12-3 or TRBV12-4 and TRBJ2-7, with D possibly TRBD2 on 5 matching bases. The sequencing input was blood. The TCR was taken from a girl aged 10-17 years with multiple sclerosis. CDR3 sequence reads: CASSVDLEYEQYF. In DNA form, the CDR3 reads TGTGCCAGCAGTGTGGACTTGGAGTACGAGCAGTACTTC.